One sample yielded the 25 T cell receptor beta chains listed below, sequenced in a study of identical twins. TCRdb passed the 5' RACE reads through MiXCR, listing each CDR3 protein once. The sample shows around 490,000 distinct CDR3 sequences, around 15% of them seen only once. The same data also contributed to another study, on yellow fever vaccine responses in identical twins.

Sequencing was carried out using CD4+ T cells sorted from blood. The source of these receptors is a woman aged 18 to 35 in good health.

This clonotype was counted a few times. V usage is TRBV6-6 and J usage is TRBJ2-1; TRBD1 aligns across 7 bases. This CDR3 has 13 amino acids. Germline V CDR1 and CDR2: MNHNY, SVGAGI (reference sequence). V lost 2 bases to trimming and J lost 15 bases; unmatched junction nucleotides: 10. This CDR3 reads CASSYPTGVGPFF. DNA for the CDR3: TGTGCCAGCAGTTACCCCACAGGGGTTGGTCCGTTCTTC.

The gene calls are TRBV5-1 and TRBJ2-1, with D maybe TRBD2 (6 bases). The germline gives CDR1 SGHRS, CDR2 YFSETQ. V was shortened by 4 bases and J by 4 bases, with 15 bases between the two germline ends. This CDR3 spans 15 amino acids. Written as DNA, the CDR3 is TGCGCCAGCAGCCCGGCGGGGACTCAATACAATGAGCAGTTCTTC. Protein: CASSPAGTQYNEQFF.

The V and J genes are TRBV11-2 and TRBJ2-5, with 8 bases matching TRBD1. CDR3 length: 15 residues. CDR1 and CDR2 (germline): SGHAT, FQNNGV. Germline trimming cut 4 bases from V and 4 bases from J; bases unmatched to any gene: 8. CDR3: CASSSRQGTGETQYF. The CDR3 DNA reads TGTGCCAGCAGCTCGCGACAGGGGACGGGAGAGACCCAGTACTTC.

The rearrangement joins TRBV2 to TRBJ2-7; D is unresolved. The V gene's germline CDR1 is SNHLY and CDR2 FYNNEI. The CDR3 covers 13 residues. Trimming removed 8 bases at V and 2 bases at J, with 13 bases between. CDR3 in DNA: TGTGCCAGCCAGTTTGGCCTCGCCTACGAGCAGTACGTC. Translation gives CASQFGLAYEQYV.

The V call is TRBV10-3, the J call TRBJ2-7; D gene ambiguous. Trimming took 0 bases from V and 7 from J, leaving 7 bases between them. Germline values: CDR1 ENHRY, CDR2 SYGVKD. This CDR3 spans 12 amino acids. CDR3 coding DNA: TGTGCCATCAGTGAGTCTGGAGCGGAGCAGTACGTC. This encodes CAISESGAEQYV.

This chain uses TRBV7-6 with TRBJ2-2; D remains unclear. The germline gives CDR1 SGHVS, CDR2 FNYEAQ. V lost 4 bases, J lost 6 bases, and 9 bases lay in between. The CDR3 covers 13 residues. The CDR3 here is CASSSRTPGELFF. CDR3 sequence (DNA): TGTGCCAGCAGCTCAAGAACTCCCGGGGAGCTGTTTTTT.

This clonotype was counted ten times or more. A read error may account for a junction end that differs from germline. The chain joins TRBV5-1 to TRBJ2-1; the D is unclear. Germline V lookup: CDR1 SGHRS, CDR2 YFSETQ. The CDR3 sequence is 15 residues long. The CDR3 DNA reads TGTGCCAGCAGCTTAGTAGGAAGCTCCTACAATGAGCAGTTCTTC. Its protein product is CASSLVGSSYNEQFF.

The chain couples TRBV15 to TRBJ2-1, with D perhaps TRBD1 (5 bases). The CDR3 covers 17 residues. In germline, CDR1 is LNHNV, CDR2 YYDKDF (reference sequence). V dropped 0 bases and J dropped 6 bases, with 18 bases sitting between them. The CDR3 reads CATSRESDSYRVNEQFF. The DNA of the CDR3 is TGTGCCACCAGCAGAGAGTCCGACAGCTATCGGGTCAATGAGCAGTTCTTC. Based on the CDR3 plus reference TRBV15 and TRBJ2-1, the full variable domain is DAMVIQNPRYQVTQFGKPVTLSCSQTLNHNVMYWYQQKSSQAPKLLFHYYDKDFNNEADTPDNFQSRRPNTSFCFLDIRSPGLGDTAMYLCATSRESDSYRVNEQFFGPGTRLTVL.

This clonotype was detected many times. V and J are TRBV5-1 and TRBJ2-1; 11 bases align to TRBD1. Germline CDR1 reads SGHRS; CDR2 reads YFSETQ. Unmatched junction bases numbered 2, after V lost 0 bases and J lost 6 bases. This CDR3 has 15 residues. CDR3 sequence reads: CASSLGGTGGNEQFF. CDR3 nucleotide sequence: TGCGCCAGCAGCTTGGGCGGGACAGGGGGCAATGAGCAGTTCTTC.

In its sample, this clonotype was seen a few times. The chain combines TRBV12-3 or TRBV12-4 with TRBJ2-1, with 13 nucleotides matching TRBD2. This CDR3 region has 16 residues. V trimming: 2 bases; J trimming: 7 bases; junction bases outside the gene matches: 5. The CDR3 here is CASSLFGLAGVNEQFF. The CDR3 region has the DNA TGTGCCAGCAGTTTATTTGGACTAGCGGGAGTTAATGAGCAGTTCTTC.

In this sample, this clonotype turned up a few times. This sequence joins TRBV6-2 or TRBV6-3 and TRBJ2-3; 12 bases match TRBD2. Per the germline V gene, CDR1 is MNHEY and CDR2 is SVGEGT. There are 15 residues in the CDR3. Losses at the gene ends were 5 bases for V and 7 bases for J; bases not matched to a gene: 7. CDR3 loop: CASSLLAGGRHTQYF. As DNA, the CDR3 is TGTGCCAGCAGTCTACTAGCGGGGGGCCGCCATACGCAGTATTTT.

The chain recombines TRBV12-3 or TRBV12-4 with TRBJ2-7; D remains unclear. Trimming cost V 5 bases and J 4 bases, with 15 bases left between them. This CDR3 region has 14 residues. The CDR3 sequence is CASSPIPLGYEQYF. The CDR3 DNA reads TGTGCCAGCAGTCCAATACCCTTGGGGTACGAGCAGTACTTC.

This clonotype appeared a few times. This chain joins TRBV12-3 or TRBV12-4 and TRBJ1-4; 8 nucleotides match TRBD1. V trimming: 3 bases; J trimming: 6 bases; junction bases outside the gene matches: 3. CDR3 length: 14 amino acids. Here the CDR3 DNA reads TGTGCCAGCAGTTTTGGGGGACAGGATGAAAAACTGTTTTTT. Encoded protein: CASSFGGQDEKLFF.

This clonotype was picked up one time. This sequence joins TRBV12-3 or TRBV12-4 and TRBJ1-1; a weak D match, TRBD1 (5 bases). V lost 5 bases and J 4 bases, leaving 17 bases between the germline ends. The CDR3 is 15 residues long. The CDR3 spells CASSPPGAGGTEAFF. For the CDR3, the DNA is TGTGCCAGCAGTCCACCCGGGGCGGGGGGCACTGAAGCTTTCTTT.

V and J are TRBV20-1 and TRBJ2-1, with 11 nucleotides matching TRBD2. The CDR3 consists of 18 residues. The junction had 15 bases not matched to a gene; V was cut back by 3 bases and J by 5 bases. CDR1 and CDR2 (germline): DFQATT, SNEGSKA (reference sequence). CDR3 bases: TGCAGTGCTAGTTTAGCTAGCGGGAGGTCCCTAAAACACAATGAGCAGTTCTTC. Encoded protein: CSASLASGRSLKHNEQFF.

In its sample, this clonotype was seen a few times. The chain links TRBV5-6 to TRBJ2-7; TRBD2 agrees at 12 bases. This CDR3 contains 17 residues. CDR1 is SGHDT, CDR2 YYEEEE, per germline. V gave up 4 bases and J gave up 4 bases; unmatched junction bases: 12. The CDR3 region is CASSQRPGLAGLYEQYF. CDR3 DNA: TGTGCCAGCAGCCAAAGACCGGGACTAGCGGGCCTTTACGAGCAGTACTTC.

The genes are TRBV6-5 and TRBJ1-2; D is possibly TRBD1 (5 bases). Germline lookup yields CDR1 MNHEY and CDR2 SVGAGI. The germline V and J ends were trimmed by 7 bases and 8 bases, with 14 bases remaining between them. The CDR3 is 12 amino acids. The CDR3 spells CASTRSGGGYTF. The CDR3 DNA reads as TGTGCCAGCACTCGTTCGGGGGGAGGCTACACCTTC.

Only a few counts were recorded for this clonotype. The rearrangement joins TRBV2 to TRBJ2-6; D possibly corresponds to TRBD1 (6 bases). Germline CDR1 SNHLY, CDR2 FYNNEI. V lost 3 bases and J 1 base, leaving 10 bases between the germline ends. This CDR3 spans 16 amino acids. As DNA, the CDR3 is TGTGCCAGCAGTGACGACCAGGGGTCTGGGGCCAACGTCCTGACTTTC. Its translation: CASSDDQGSGANVLTF.

This clonotype showed up just a few times. The chain recombines TRBV18 with TRBJ2-1; 9 nucleotides line up with TRBD1. V lost 0 bases and J lost 7; bases outside the gene matches: 1. The germline CDR1 and CDR2 sequences are KGHSH and LQKENI. This CDR3 region has 14 residues. CDR3 bases: TGTGCCAGCTCACCACCGACAGGGGGGAATGAGCAGTTCTTC. Amino acids: CASSPPTGGNEQFF. Variable domain in full (rest from reference TRBV18 and TRBJ2-1): NAGVMQNPRHLVRRRGQEARLRCSPMKGHSHVYWYRQLPEEGLKFMVYLQKENIIDESGMPKERFSAEFPKEGPSILRIQQVVRGDSAAYFCASSPPTGGNEQFFGPGTRLTVL.

The sample holds many counts of this clonotype. This chain uses TRBV12-3 or TRBV12-4 with TRBJ2-3; no definite D call. This CDR3 region has 11 residues. The germline V and J ends were trimmed by 2 bases and 5 bases, with 2 bases remaining between them. CDR3 region: CASSLRDTQYF. In DNA form, the CDR3 reads TGTGCCAGCAGTTTAAGAGATACGCAGTATTTT.

The chain uses TRBV5-5 and TRBJ2-1, with 7 bases lining up with TRBD1. CDR1 is SGHKS and CDR2 is YYEKEE in the germline V gene (reference sequence). J lost 9 bases, V lost 4 bases, and 10 bases had no gene match. This CDR3 has 14 residues. The CDR3 sequence is CASSIRDRALEQFF. CDR3 nucleotides: TGTGCCAGCAGCATCCGGGACAGAGCCCTTGAGCAGTTCTTC.

This clonotype was found many times. This rearrangement joins TRBV12-3 or TRBV12-4 to TRBJ2-5, with D tentatively TRBD2 (6 bases). This CDR3 has 14 amino acids. Trimming stripped 2 bases from V and 5 bases from J, with 12 bases between. The CDR3 sequence: CASSLRDGGETQYF. For the CDR3, the DNA is TGTGCCAGCAGTTTACGCGATGGAGGGGAGACCCAGTACTTC.

The chain is built from TRBV29-1 and TRBJ2-3; TRBD2 aligns across 12 bases. The trim removed 3 bases at V and 4 bases at J, leaving 5 bases unmatched. The CDR3 loop spans 15 amino acids. The germline V gene encodes CDR1 SQVTM and CDR2 ANQGSEA. The CDR3 protein is CSVDSTSGSADTQYF. In nucleotides, the CDR3 is TGCAGCGTTGATTCGACTAGCGGGAGCGCAGATACGCAGTATTTT.

The J gene is TRBJ2-7, the V gene TRBV19; D might be TRBD2 (5 bases). Germline loops: CDR1 LNHDA, CDR2 SQIVND (reference sequence). The length of the CDR3 is 13 residues. The V end lost 5 bases, the J end lost 0 bases, and 8 bases lay between the germline ends. The CDR3 protein is CASSVGSSYEQYF. The CDR3 bases are TGTGCCAGTAGTGTAGGGAGCTCCTACGAGCAGTACTTC. Supplemented by reference TRBV19 and TRBJ2-7, the full variable domain reads DGGITQSPKYLFRKEGQNVTLSCEQNLNHDAMYWYRQDPGQGLRLIYYSQIVNDFQKGDIAEGYSVSREKKESFPLTVTSAQKNPTAFYLCASSVGSSYEQYFGPGTRLTVT.

This clonotype was detected a few times. The rearrangement links TRBV28 to TRBJ2-1; D gene unclear. Trimming stripped 2 bases from V and 0 bases from J, with 11 bases between. This CDR3 spans 16 amino acids. Germline V CDR1 and CDR2: MDHEN, SYDVKM. The CDR3: CASSLSIESSYNEQFF. The CDR3 DNA sequence: TGTGCCAGCAGTTTAAGTATCGAGAGCTCCTACAATGAGCAGTTCTTC.